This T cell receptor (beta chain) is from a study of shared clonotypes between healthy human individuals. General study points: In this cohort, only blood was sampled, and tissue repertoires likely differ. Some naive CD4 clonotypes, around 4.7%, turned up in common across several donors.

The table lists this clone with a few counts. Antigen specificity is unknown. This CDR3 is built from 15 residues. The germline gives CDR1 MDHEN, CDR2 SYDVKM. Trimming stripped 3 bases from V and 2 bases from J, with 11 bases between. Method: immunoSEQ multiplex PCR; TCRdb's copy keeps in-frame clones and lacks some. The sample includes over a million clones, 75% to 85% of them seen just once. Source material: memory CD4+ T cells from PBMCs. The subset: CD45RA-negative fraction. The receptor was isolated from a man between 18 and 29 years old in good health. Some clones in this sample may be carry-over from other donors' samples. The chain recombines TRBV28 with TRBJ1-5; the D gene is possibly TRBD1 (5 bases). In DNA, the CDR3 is TGTGCCAGCAGTTTTCGGGACGCTCGCAATCAGCCCCAGCATTTT. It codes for CASSFRDARNQPQHF.